These 21 T cell receptor beta chains were sequenced from one sample in a study of vaccination and CD4 T cells after COVID-19. Sample treatment: approximately 10-day PBMC culture with coronavirus spike peptide pools or control peptides (ViraFEST assay). Scientists ran DNA taken from cultured CD4+ T cells through the Oncomine TCR Beta short-read assay for sequencing. TCRdb redid the calling of the PCR reads with MiXCR, one entry per CDR3 protein. The repertoire holds 13,000 to 15,000 distinct CDR3 sequences, with around 70% as singletons. These receptors have no known antigen. Material for sequencing was CD4+ T cells from blood, cultured in vitro. The receptors originated from a human donor who had recovered from COVID-19.

This chain connects TRBV6-5 to TRBJ1-2, with no clear D. The V gene lost 4 bases and the J gene lost 1 base, with 10 bases spanning the gap. This CDR3 comprises 14 residues. Germline V gives CDR1 MNHEY, CDR2 SVGAGI. CDR3 amino acids: CASSLNLGNYGYTF. CDR3 in DNA: TGTGCCAGCAGTTTGAACTTGGGTAACTATGGCTACACCTTC.

The count of this clonotype is one. The chain recombines TRBV4-1 with TRBJ1-1; D uncertain. CDR1 and CDR2 from the germline V gene are MGHRA and YSYEKL. The V gene lost 1 base and the J gene lost 0 bases, with 6 bases spanning the gap. This CDR3 spans 14 amino acids. CDR3 region: CASSQGDLNTEAFF. Here the CDR3 DNA reads TGCGCCAGCAGCCAAGGTGACTTGAACACTGAAGCTTTCTTT.

The chain carries TRBV7-8 and TRBJ2-7; tentatively, D is TRBD2 (6 bases). V was cut by 1 base and J by 6 bases, with 10 bases left in between. The CDR3 is made up of 13 amino acids. The germline V gene has CDR1 SGHVS and CDR2 FQNEAQ. Here the CDR3 reads CASSLGGLGEQYF. The DNA for the CDR3 is TGTGCCAGCAGCTTAGGGGGACTCGGCGAGCAGTACTTC.

The genes are TRBV12-3 or TRBV12-4 and TRBJ2-5; D gene uncertain. The CDR3 loop spans 13 amino acids. The ends were cut back, 3 bases at V and 5 bases at J, with 10 bases in the middle. CDR3 bases: TGTGCCAGCAGTTTCACGGACGAGGAGACCCAGTACTTC. Amino acid sequence: CASSFTDEETQYF.

The chain recombines TRBV7-2 with TRBJ1-1; no clear D gene. The length of the CDR3 is 13 residues. Trimming stripped 3 bases from V and 5 bases from J, with 10 bases between. Looked up from germline, CDR1 is SGHTA and CDR2 is FQGNSA. This CDR3 reads CASSFSGTTEAFF. CDR3 nucleotide sequence: TGTGCCAGCAGCTTTTCGGGTACGACTGAAGCTTTCTTT.

V is TRBV6-4 and J is TRBJ1-2, with TRBD1 identical over 7 bases. V was clipped by 2 bases and J by 8 bases; unmatched bases: 5. The germline V gene has CDR1 MRHNA and CDR2 SNTAGT. This CDR3 has 13 residues. DNA for the CDR3: TGTGCCAGCAGTGACCACAGGGGTTGGGGCTACACCTTC. As protein: CASSDHRGWGYTF.

The J gene is TRBJ2-7, the V gene TRBV6-1; the D is unclear. V was pared by 7 bases and J by 0 bases, with 13 bases between. This CDR3 comprises 14 residues. Germline CDR1 reads MNHNS; CDR2 reads SASEGT. CDR3 amino acids: CASTRQRGSYEQYF. The CDR3 nucleotides read TGTGCCAGCACCCGTCAGCGTGGCTCCTACGAGCAGTACTTC.

V and J are TRBV11-1 and TRBJ1-1; a possible D gene is TRBD1 (5 bases). The germline gives CDR1 SGHAT, CDR2 FQDESV (reference sequence). This CDR3 is built from 16 residues. V was cut by 2 bases and J by 4 bases, with 17 bases left in between. CDR3 loop: CASSLSPGRLLTEAFF. CDR3 in DNA: TGTGCCAGCAGCTTATCACCAGGGAGACTCCTCACTGAAGCTTTCTTT.

The chain uses TRBV7-2 and TRBJ1-2, with D uncertain. The CDR3 runs to 12 residues. The V end lost 6 bases, the J end lost 7 bases, and 12 bases lay between the germline ends. The germline CDR1 and CDR2 sequences are SGHTA and FQGNSA. The CDR3 DNA reads as TGTGCCAGCAGTCCGCGTGACGGTGGCTACACCTTC. Protein: CASSPRDGGYTF.

CDR3 coding DNA: TGTGCCAGCAGCTTAGGGGACTCCACAGATACGCAGTATTTT. Translation: CASSLGDSTDTQYF. The chain couples TRBV11-3 to TRBJ2-3, with TRBD2 as a possible D gene (6 bases). The germline CDR1 and CDR2 sequences are SGHNT and YENEEA. V lost 1 base and J lost 2, with 7 bases in between. The CDR3 spans 14 residues. Combining the CDR3 with reference TRBV11-3 and TRBJ2-3 gives the whole variable domain EAGVVQSPRYKIIEKKQPVAFWCNPISGHNTLYWYLQNLGQGPELLIRYENEEAVDDSQLPKDRFSAERLKGVDSTLKIQPAELGDSAVYLCASSLGDSTDTQYFGPGTRLTVL.

The chain links TRBV19 to TRBJ2-3, with a weak D call TRBD1 (5 bases). The V gene lost 3 bases and the J gene lost 6 bases, with 16 bases spanning the gap. Germline CDR1 is LNHDA and CDR2 is SQIVND (reference sequence). The CDR3 consists of 15 residues. The DNA for the CDR3 is TGTGCCAGTAGTATCCCAGGGATCCTTATCGATACGCAGTATTTT. Translation gives CASSIPGILIDTQYF.

V usage is TRBV6-5 and J usage is TRBJ1-2; D uncertain. Trimming removed 2 bases at V and 4 bases at J, with 8 bases between. CDR1 is MNHEY, CDR2 SVGAGI, per germline. The CDR3 is 13 residues long. Here the CDR3 reads CASSYDGFYGYTF. CDR3 nucleotide sequence: TGTGCCAGCAGTTACGACGGCTTCTATGGCTACACCTTC.

This clonotype was seen a single time. The chain employs TRBV27 and TRBJ2-5; D is unclear. The CDR3 has 14 amino acids. The V and J ends lost 6 bases and 1 base respectively, with 12 bases between them. Per germline, CDR1 MNHEY and CDR2 SMNVEV (reference sequence). As DNA, the CDR3 is TGTGCCAGCAGCTCGAGGCCTGCCCAAGAGACCCAGTACTTC. Its translation is CASSSRPAQETQYF.

The chain joins TRBV20-1 to TRBJ2-5, with a tentative D call TRBD1 (6 bases). V was clipped by 1 base and J by 5 bases, with 23 bases between them. Germline loops: CDR1 DFQATT, CDR2 SNEGSKA (reference sequence). The CDR3 covers 17 residues. The CDR3 sequence is CSARGTTGVGALETQYF. CDR3 nucleotides: TGCAGTGCTAGAGGTACTACCGGAGTGGGGGCTTTGGAGACCCAGTACTTC.

The chain combines TRBV20-1 with TRBJ2-1, with 7 nucleotides matching TRBD1. J gave up 4 bases and V 3 bases, and 6 bases lay outside the gene matches. From germline, CDR1 is DFQATT and CDR2 SNEGSKA (reference sequence). This CDR3 is built from 14 residues. The DNA of the CDR3 is TGCAGTGCTAGGAAACAGGGGCGATACAATGAGCAGTTCTTC. Translation gives CSARKQGRYNEQFF.

The genes are TRBV6-2 or TRBV6-3 and TRBJ1-2; D possibly corresponds to TRBD1 (6 bases). Germline values: CDR1 MNHEY, CDR2 SVGEGT. This CDR3 region has 15 residues. Trimming shortened V by 10 bases and J by 4 bases, and 22 bases separated the two germline ends. CDR3 amino acids: CATMPNREWGYGYTF. The DNA for the CDR3 is TGTGCCACCATGCCGAACAGGGAGTGGGGCTATGGCTACACCTTC.

The chain employs TRBV7-2 and TRBJ2-5; 9 nucleotides line up with TRBD2. The germline gives CDR1 SGHTA, CDR2 FQGNSA. CDR3 length: 16 residues. V lost 3 bases to trimming and J lost 1 base; unmatched junction nucleotides: 6. CDR3 sequence reads: CASSLFGTSLQETQYF. In nucleotides, the CDR3 is TGTGCCAGCAGCTTGTTCGGGACTAGCCTCCAAGAGACCCAGTACTTC. Together with reference TRBV7-2 and TRBJ2-5, the CDR3 gives the full variable domain: GAGVSQSPSNKVTEKGKDVELRCDPISGHTALYWYRQSLGQGLEFLIYFQGNSAPDKSGLPSDRFSAERTGGSVSTLTIQRTQQEDSAVYLCASSLFGTSLQETQYFGPGTRLLVL.

The chain links TRBV6-2 or TRBV6-3 to TRBJ2-5, with D perhaps assigned TRBD1 or TRBD2 (5 bases each). Trimming removed 7 bases from V and 5 bases from J, with 17 bases in between. The CDR3 is made up of 14 amino acids. Germline-derived CDR1 and CDR2 are MNHEY and SVGEGT. The DNA of the CDR3 is TGTGCCAGCAACTACGTTGGGGGAAGGGAGACCCAGTACTTC. Translated: CASNYVGGRETQYF.

CDR3: CASSYPGTAPMNTEAFF. The CDR3 DNA reads as TGTGCCAGCAGTTACCCCGGGACTGCCCCGATGAACACTGAAGCTTTCTTT. This chain links TRBV6-5 with TRBJ1-1; possibly TRBD1 for D (5 bases). V lost 2 bases, J lost 0 bases, and 16 bases lay in between. Germline V gene sequence: CDR1 MNHEY, CDR2 SVGAGI. The CDR3 is 17 amino acids.

The chain joins TRBV20-1 to TRBJ2-3; 7 bases agree with TRBD1. V lost 3 bases and J lost 6; bases outside the gene matches: 6. The CDR3 length is 13 residues. From germline, CDR1 is DFQATT and CDR2 SNEGSKA (reference sequence). DNA for the CDR3: TGCAGTGCTAGGCTCGAGACAGGGGATACGCAGTATTTT. As protein: CSARLETGDTQYF.

This chain uses TRBV24-1 with TRBJ1-5, with D perhaps TRBD1 (6 bases). From germline, CDR1 is KGHDR and CDR2 SFDVKD. Trimming left V 3 bases short and J 6 bases short, with 11 bases between. The CDR3 length is 14 residues. The CDR3 nucleotides read TGTGCCACCAGTGATGGGGGGGCGGTTCAGCCCCAGCATTTT. This encodes CATSDGGAVQPQHF.